The 20 T cell receptor beta chains below were found in one sample sequenced in a study of T cells expressing NK-cell markers. Reprocessing the 5' RACE reads, TCRdb reports a single entry for every CDR3 protein and omits DNA. The record lists about 21,000 distinct CDR3 sequences, of which the ten most abundant hold around three fifths. Specimen: blood T cells: a sorted CD56 or NKG2C T cell subset, CD4+ or CD8+ T cells, or bulk PBMC T cells (not recorded which). The receptors stem from a man aged 18-70 years in good health.

The V gene is TRBV20-1, the J gene TRBJ1-1. CDR3 length: 12 amino acids. CDR1 is DFQATT and CDR2 is SNEGSKA in the germline V gene (reference sequence). This CDR3 is CSAIQVATEAFF.

This chain connects TRBV4-3 to TRBJ1-2. The CDR3 consists of 16 residues. Per germline, CDR1 LGHNA and CDR2 YSLEER. The chain's CDR3 is CASSLRADAANYGYTF.

The chain couples TRBV5-5 to TRBJ2-5; TCRdb's D gene call, TRBD1, goes unchecked for lack of DNA. The CDR3 has 14 amino acids. Germline V gene data show CDR1 as SGHKS and CDR2 as YYEKEE (reference sequence). The chain's CDR3 is CASSLEGGEETQYF. Using reference TRBV5-5 and TRBJ2-5 for the parts outside the CDR3, the full variable domain is DAGVTQSPTHLIKTRGQQVTLRCSPISGHKSVSWYQQVLGQGPQFIFQYYEKEERGRGNFPDRFSARQFPNYSSELNVNALLLGDSALYLCASSLEGGEETQYFGPGTRLLVL.

The chain couples TRBV7-9 to TRBJ2-3. CDR3 size: 14 residues. The germline CDR1 and CDR2 sequences are SEHNR and FQNEAQ (reference sequence). The chain's CDR3 is CASSLGSRTDTQYF.

The V and J genes are TRBV6-5 and TRBJ2-7. The germline gives CDR1 MNHEY, CDR2 SVGAGI. CDR3 size: 14 residues. The CDR3 reads CASSYIRGTYEQYF.

V and J are TRBV28 and TRBJ2-7; no DNA is available, so the TRBD1 call from TCRdb remains unchecked. Germline loops: CDR1 MDHEN, CDR2 SYDVKM. This CDR3 is built from 13 residues. The CDR3 sequence is CASRDRGTYEQYF.

This chain connects TRBV7-6 to TRBJ1-5. CDR1 SGHVS and CDR2 FNYEAQ come from the germline V gene. The CDR3 contains 14 residues. CDR3 sequence reads: CASSLSQGSQPQHF. Looking up the rest from reference TRBV7-6 and TRBJ1-5 gives the full variable domain: GAGVSQSPRYKVTKRGQDVALRCDPISGHVSLYWYRQALGQGPEFLTYFNYEAQQDKSGLPNDRFSAERPEGSISTLTIQRTEQRDSAMYRCASSLSQGSQPQHFGDGTRLSIL.

V and J are TRBV12-3 or TRBV12-4 and TRBJ2-1. The CDR3 runs 13 residues. CDR3 sequence: CASSLFSYNEQFF.

CDR3 protein: CASAEASGTRKNIQYF. The chain is built from TRBV4-2 and TRBJ2-4; the TCRdb D gene call, TRBD2, has no DNA to confirm it. Germline V gene data show CDR1 as LGHNA and CDR2 as YNFKEQ. This CDR3 comprises 16 residues.

The CDR3 region is CASSSPRDRDDEQYF. V and J are TRBV7-8 and TRBJ2-7; as DNA is missing, the TRBD1 call by TCRdb cannot be tested. This CDR3 comprises 15 residues. Germline CDR1 reads SGHVS; CDR2 reads FQNEAQ.

The rearrangement joins TRBV21-1 to TRBJ2-3; without DNA, the TCRdb call of TRBD1 cannot be checked. TRBV21-1 is noted as a pseudogene. The length of the CDR3 is 21 residues. CDR3 amino acids: CASSKSPGEGGAICGTDTQYF.

This chain uses TRBV7-9 with TRBJ1-1. The germline CDR1 and CDR2 sequences are SEHNR and FQNEAQ (reference sequence). This CDR3 has 11 amino acids. CDR3 sequence reads: CASSFLTEAFF. Full variable domain (rest looked up from reference TRBV7-9 and TRBJ1-1): DTGVSQNPRHKITKRGQNVTFRCDPISEHNRLYWYRQTLGQGPEFLTYFQNEAQLEKSRLLSDRFSAERPKGSFSTLEIQRTEQGDSAMYLCASSFLTEAFFGQGTRLTVV.

The chain recombines TRBV2 with TRBJ2-3. The germline CDR1 and CDR2 sequences are SNHLY and FYNNEI. There are 14 residues in the CDR3. The CDR3 sequence: CASSVADKADTQYF.

The CDR3 region is CASSQGDRESGEQYF. The chain couples TRBV4-3 to TRBJ2-7; the D gene TCRdb calls, TRBD1, cannot be checked with no DNA. CDR1 and CDR2 (germline): LGHNA, YSLEER. The CDR3 is made up of 15 amino acids.

The J gene is TRBJ1-1, the V gene TRBV29-1; TCRdb's D call of TRBD1 is untestable without DNA. The CDR3 spans 13 residues. The germline gives CDR1 SQVTM, CDR2 ANQGSEA. This CDR3 is CSAGTGLGTEAFF.

The chain couples TRBV19 to TRBJ2-7; TCRdb reports TRBD2, a call that lacks DNA to check it against. The germline V gene encodes CDR1 LNHDA and CDR2 SQIVND (reference sequence). The CDR3 extends over 17 amino acids. This CDR3 is CASSIGTSSISSYEQYF.

The V call is TRBV24-1, the J call TRBJ2-3; lacking DNA, the TRBD2 call made by TCRdb goes unchecked. Germline assignment: CDR1 KGHDR and CDR2 SFDVKD. The CDR3 runs to 16 residues. CDR3 residues: CATSDLQPSGRDTQYF.

This rearrangement joins TRBV25-1 to TRBJ2-7; without DNA, the TCRdb call of TRBD1 cannot be checked. CDR1 is MGHDK and CDR2 is SYGVNS in the germline V gene. The CDR3 has 15 residues. The CDR3 region is CASSHSGTGYLEQYF.

V usage is TRBV6-2 or TRBV6-3 and J usage is TRBJ2-1; TCRdb lists TRBD1, though no DNA is available to test this call. The CDR3 is 13 residues long. CDR1 is MNHEY, CDR2 SVGEGT, per germline. The CDR3 sequence: CASSEGDYNEQFF.

The chain has TRBV24-1 and TRBJ2-1; absent DNA, TCRdb's TRBD2 call cannot be checked. This CDR3 is built from 16 residues. The V gene's germline CDR1 is KGHDR and CDR2 SFDVKD. The CDR3 spells CATSDLAFGGDNEQFF.